This T cell receptor (beta chain) appears in the sequencing data of a study of blood T cell repertoires in COVID-19. The CDR3 extends over 15 amino acids. Germline V gene data show CDR1 as MNHEY and CDR2 as SVGAGI. The V end lost 0 bases, the J end lost 3 bases, and 12 bases lay between the germline ends. This clone has only one observation. Here immunoSEQ multiplex PCR was the method, and the copy in TCRdb shows in-frame clones only, minus some. The sample lists about 250,000 clones; around 89% were seen once. In Cohort 3, a recovered donor had either two negative PCRs, clearance, or symptom resolution.

Sequenced: PBMCs or T cells enriched from blood (not recorded which). The rearrangement links TRBV6-5 to TRBJ2-7; D perhaps matches TRBD2 (7 bases). The TCR sequence derives from a woman between 50 and 59 years old who had recovered from COVID-19. The CDR3: CASSYSKGGGYEQYF. The DNA for the CDR3 is TGTGCCAGCAGTTACTCGAAGGGAGGGGGCTACGAGCAGTACTTC.